These 26 T cell receptor beta chains were all obtained from the same sample, sequenced in a study of radiotherapy plus CTLA-4 blockade in lung cancer. Assay used: immunoSEQ multiplex PCR; TCRdb lists only in-frame clones, some missing. Of about 97,000 clones listed, 65% to 85% are singletons. Sequenced material: peripheral blood, taken from a patient treated with radiotherapy plus ipilimumab. These receptors all come from a human donor with non-small cell lung cancer who had a partial response to radiotherapy plus ipilimumab. Some clones in this sample may be carry-over from other donors' samples.

This clone occurred a few times. The CDR3 region has the DNA TGTGCCAGCAGCGTAGTACCCGGCACCGGGGAGCTGTTTTTT. As protein: CASSVVPGTGELFF. J is TRBJ2-2 and V is TRBV9; D is undetermined. There are 14 residues in the CDR3. CDR1 is SGDLS, CDR2 YYNGEE, per germline. Trimming removed 0 bases at V and 4 bases at J, with 7 bases between.

The chain couples TRBV6-5 to TRBJ1-5; TRBD1 matches 8 bases. This CDR3 comprises 14 residues. Per the germline V gene, CDR1 is MNHEY and CDR2 is SVGAGI. V was clipped by 6 bases and J by 5 bases; unmatched bases: 6. The CDR3 nucleotides read TGTGCCAGCAGGATTACAGGGGGTGATCAGCCCCAGCATTTT. It translates to CASRITGGDQPQHF.

The genes are TRBV5-1 and TRBJ2-1; D gene uncertain. CDR1 SGHRS and CDR2 YFSETQ come from the germline V gene. CDR3 length equals 15 residues. V lost 0 bases and J lost 3, with 10 bases in between. The DNA for the CDR3 is TGCGCCAGCAGCTTGGGAGGTGCTAACTACAATGAGCAGTTCTTC. It specifies CASSLGGANYNEQFF.

The chain has TRBV20-1 and TRBJ1-2, with TRBD1 as a possible D gene (5 bases). Germline values: CDR1 DFQATT, CDR2 SNEGSKA (reference sequence). Trimming took 1 base from V and 11 from J, leaving 11 bases between them. The CDR3 totals 11 residues. The CDR3: CSARVGGIYTF. The CDR3 region has the DNA TGCAGTGCTAGAGTGGGGGGGATTTACACCTTC.

Only a few counts were recorded for this clone. V gene TRBV10-2 combines with J gene TRBJ1-3; TRBD1 agrees at 7 bases. V lost 11 bases, J lost 0 bases, and 10 bases stayed unmatched. Germline CDR1 and CDR2: WSHSY and SAAADI. The CDR3 extends over 15 amino acids. DNA of the CDR3: TGCGCCGCGAGACAGGGAGCGCTCTCTGGAAACACCATATATTTT. Amino acid sequence: CAARQGALSGNTIYF.

V and J are TRBV7-2 and TRBJ2-1; 7 bases match TRBD1. Germline lookup yields CDR1 SGHTA and CDR2 FQGNSA. The CDR3 runs 16 residues. Trimming took 7 bases from V and 0 from J; bases not matched to a gene: 9. The CDR3 DNA follows: TGTGCCAGCACTCCCGAGGGGGCTTCCTCCTACAATGAGCAGTTCTTC. The encoded protein is CASTPEGASSYNEQFF.

The rearrangement links TRBV18 to TRBJ2-3; 8 nucleotides line up with TRBD2. The germline V gene has CDR1 KGHSH and CDR2 LQKENI. V lost 3 bases and J lost 4; bases outside the gene matches: 9. CDR3 length: 16 residues. The CDR3 coding sequence is TGTGCCAGCTCACCTCCCGGGACTAGGATGCCAGATACGCAGTATTTT. It encodes CASSPPGTRMPDTQYF.

This sequence joins TRBV5-6 and TRBJ2-3, with D perhaps TRBD1 (6 bases). V lost 0 bases, J lost 1 base, and 9 bases lay in between. Germline V gene lookup returns CDR1 SGHDT and CDR2 YYEEEE. This CDR3 is built from 15 residues. CDR3: CASSLEEGGTDTQYF. The CDR3 region has the DNA TGTGCCAGCAGCTTGGAAGAGGGGGGCACAGATACGCAGTATTTT.

The sample holds many counts of this clone. CDR3: CASSQVAGLDYGYTF. Written as DNA, the CDR3 is TGCGCCAGCAGCCAAGTGGCGGGGCTGGACTATGGCTACACCTTC. The chain combines TRBV4-1 with TRBJ1-2; weak D call: TRBD1 (5 bases). This CDR3 has 15 amino acids. V was clipped by 1 base and J by 3 bases, with 12 bases between them. Germline V gene lookup returns CDR1 MGHRA and CDR2 YSYEKL.

This clone came up once. Other DNA variants within this sample encode the same CDR3. The V gene is TRBV5-1, the J gene TRBJ2-1; maybe TRBD2 (5 bases). Trimming cost V 0 bases and J 3 bases, with 7 bases left between them. The V gene's germline CDR1 is SGHRS and CDR2 YFSETQ. The CDR3 loop spans 14 amino acids. The CDR3, as DNA: TGCGCCAGCAGCTTGGGGGCGGGCTACAATGAGCAGTTCTTC. Protein: CASSLGAGYNEQFF.

This clone showed up just once. The same CDR3 is also encoded by other DNA sequences in this sample. The chain is built from TRBV7-3 and TRBJ2-1, with TRBD2 matching 8 bases. V shed 2 bases and J 4 bases; nucleotides not matched to a gene: 4. The CDR3 length is 15 residues. Germline loops: CDR1 SGHTA, CDR2 FQGTGA. The CDR3 region is CASSLDSGGYNEQFF. The CDR3 DNA follows: TGTGCCAGCAGCTTAGACAGCGGGGGATACAATGAGCAGTTCTTC.

The chain recombines TRBV4-2 with TRBJ1-4; TRBD1 matches 7 bases. This CDR3 region has 16 residues. J gave up 0 bases and V 4 bases, and 5 bases lay outside the gene matches. CDR1 and CDR2 (germline): LGHNA, YNFKEQ. CDR3 nucleotides: TGTGCCAGCAGCCTACGACAGGGTGCAACTAATGAAAAACTGTTTTTT. It codes for CASSLRQGATNEKLFF.

The genes are TRBV18 and TRBJ1-1, with 10 bases fitting TRBD1. CDR3 length: 15 residues. Germline lookup yields CDR1 KGHSH and CDR2 LQKENI. With V trimmed by 3 bases and J by 4 bases, 5 bases remained unmatched. The CDR3 nucleotides are TGTGCCAGCTCACCCCCGGGACAGGGGACCACTGAAGCTTTCTTT. Its translation is CASSPPGQGTTEAFF.

This chain joins TRBV9 and TRBJ2-7; D perhaps matches TRBD2 (6 bases). Trimming pared 0 bases from V and 0 bases from J, leaving 13 bases between. The CDR3 spans 16 residues. CDR1 and CDR2 (germline): SGDLS, YYNGEE. The CDR3 DNA reads TGTGCCAGCAGCGTAGCGGGGACTGGAAGCTCCTACGAGCAGTACTTC. It is translated as CASSVAGTGSSYEQYF.

This clone was found once. The gene calls are TRBV6-5 and TRBJ1-3; D call uncertain. The CDR3 extends over 15 amino acids. Trimming removed 0 bases from V and 1 base from J, with 7 bases in between. Germline V lookup: CDR1 MNHEY, CDR2 SVGAGI. CDR3: CASSYSAGSGNTIYF. The CDR3, as DNA: TGTGCCAGCAGTTACTCGGCAGGTTCTGGAAACACCATATATTTT.

This clone has just a few counts. The chain has TRBV7-2 and TRBJ2-1; 7 nucleotides align to TRBD1. V dropped 3 bases and J dropped 6; count of bases not matched to a gene: 2. This CDR3 is 13 amino acids long. The germline gives CDR1 SGHTA, CDR2 FQGNSA. CDR3 amino acids: CASSLGQFNEQFF. For the CDR3, the DNA is TGTGCCAGCAGCTTGGGACAGTTCAATGAGCAGTTCTTC.

The rearrangement uses TRBV5-1 and TRBJ2-7, with 10 bases matching TRBD2. The CDR3 contains 18 residues. Trimming took 4 bases from V and 3 from J; bases not matched to a gene: 16. In germline, CDR1 is SGHRS, CDR2 YFSETQ. The CDR3 loop reads CASSRPPLALAGVYEQYF. The CDR3 coding sequence is TGCGCCAGCAGCCGGCCGCCCCTGGCTCTAGCGGGAGTCTACGAGCAGTACTTC.

The V gene is TRBV27, the J gene TRBJ1-3; D may be TRBD1 (6 bases). V shed 3 bases and J shed 4 bases, with 10 bases lying between them. Germline values: CDR1 MNHEY, CDR2 SMNVEV (reference sequence). The CDR3 contains 14 residues. CDR3 in DNA: TGTGCCAGCAGTTTGCATCAGGGGGGAAACACCATATATTTT. Amino acids: CASSLHQGGNTIYF.

V and J are TRBV14 and TRBJ1-6; D unclear. The V gene's germline CDR1 is SGHDN and CDR2 FVKESK. Trimming shortened V by 1 base and J by 6 bases, and 4 bases separated the two germline ends. The CDR3 runs to 13 residues. CDR3 DNA: TGTGCCAGCAGCCAAGCACTTAATTCACCCCTCCACTTT. Translation: CASSQALNSPLHF.

This sequence joins TRBV28 and TRBJ1-4; the match to TRBD1 covers 10 bases. The CDR3 totals 15 residues. CDR1 and CDR2 (germline): MDHEN, SYDVKM. V lost 8 bases to trimming and J lost 7 bases; unmatched junction nucleotides: 10. The CDR3 here is CASGRTGGWGEKLFF. The CDR3 bases are TGTGCCAGCGGACGGACAGGGGGATGGGGTGAAAAACTGTTTTTT.

This clone occurred a few times. Here the CDR3 DNA reads TGTGCCAGCAGCCAGGACAGGTTGAGGAACACCATATATTTT. This sequence encodes CASSQDRLRNTIYF. This chain links TRBV7-2 with TRBJ1-3; 7 bases agree with TRBD1. V shed 5 bases and J 7 bases; nucleotides not matched to a gene: 8. The CDR3 contains 14 residues. Germline lookup yields CDR1 SGHTA and CDR2 FQGNSA. Full variable domain (outside the CDR3, taken from reference TRBV7-2 and TRBJ1-3): GAGVSQSPSNKVTEKGKDVELRCDPISGHTALYWYRQSLGQGLEFLIYFQGNSAPDKSGLPSDRFSAERTGGSVSTLTIQRTQQEDSAVYLCASSQDRLRNTIYFGEGSWLTVV.

This chain links TRBV11-3 with TRBJ2-2; a possible D gene is TRBD1 (6 bases). Trimming removed 5 bases at V and 5 bases at J, with 12 bases between. The CDR3 totals 14 residues. The germline gives CDR1 SGHNT, CDR2 YENEEA. The CDR3 DNA reads as TGTGCCAGCAGCACAGGGTTACGGACCGGGGAGCTGTTTTTT. Protein sequence: CASSTGLRTGELFF.

The chain combines TRBV6-5 with TRBJ1-1; 8 bases align to TRBD1. The CDR3 sequence is 15 residues long. Germline-derived CDR1 and CDR2 are MNHEY and SVGAGI. With 4 bases clipped from V and 5 bases from J, the junction kept 9 bases outside the gene matches. As DNA, the CDR3 is TGTGCCAGCAGTTTTAGACAGGGGTATCGGACTGAAGCTTTCTTT. Translation gives CASSFRQGYRTEAFF.

DNA for the CDR3: TGTGCCAGCAGCATAGGACTAGCGGGGGGGCCTTTGACCGGGGAGCTGTTTTTT. Its protein is CASSIGLAGGPLTGELFF. This chain uses TRBV7-2 with TRBJ2-2; 15 nucleotides agree with TRBD2. Looked up from germline, CDR1 is SGHTA and CDR2 is FQGNSA. J lost 5 bases, V lost 5 bases, and 9 bases had no gene match. This CDR3 is 18 amino acids long.

For this clone: This sample also contains other DNA sequences that code for the same CDR3. The chain links TRBV9 to TRBJ2-7; D gene ambiguous. There are 14 residues in the CDR3. Per the germline V gene, CDR1 is SGDLS and CDR2 is YYNGEE. Trimming shortened V by 0 bases and J by 0 bases, and 7 bases separated the two germline ends. In DNA, the CDR3 is TGTGCCAGCAGCGTAGTCCCCAGCTCCTACGAGCAGTACTTC. Translated, it gives CASSVVPSSYEQYF. Full variable domain (missing parts from reference TRBV9 and TRBJ2-7): DSGVTQTPKHLITATGQRVTLRCSPRSGDLSVYWYQQSLDQGLQFLIQYYNGEERAKGNILERFSAQQFPDLHSELNLSSLELGDSALYFCASSVVPSSYEQYFGPGTRLTVT.

The chain joins TRBV19 to TRBJ2-7, with 8 positions matching TRBD2. The ends lost 3 bases at V and 6 bases at J; junction bases unmatched: 7. This CDR3 spans 14 amino acids. Germline CDR1 LNHDA, CDR2 SQIVND (reference sequence). The chain's CDR3 is CASSIGTREAEQYF. For the CDR3, the DNA is TGTGCCAGTAGTATCGGGACGCGGGAGGCCGAGCAGTACTTC.